The 2 T cell receptor beta chains reported below all come from one sample, sequenced in a study of lymphopenia after photon versus proton radiotherapy. The method was immunoSEQ multiplex PCR; TCRdb's version includes in-frame clones alone and lacks a portion of them. The data contain 50,000 to 70,000 clones, roughly nine tenths of them singletons. Source: peripheral blood, taken from a patient treated with proton-based radiotherapy. Source of these receptors: a man aged 80 or over with esophageal cancer.

In its sample, this clone was seen once. The chain couples TRBV5-1 to TRBJ2-3, with 10 bases fitting TRBD2. The CDR3 contains 16 residues. Germline CDR1 reads SGHRS; CDR2 reads YFSETQ. V lost 0 bases and J lost 2; bases outside the gene matches: 3. CDR3 coding DNA: TGCGCCAGCAGCTTGGGTAGCGGGAGGATCACAGATACGCAGTATTTT. It specifies CASSLGSGRITDTQYF.

The rearrangement joins TRBV10-3 to TRBJ2-1; 8 bases map to TRBD1. J was trimmed by 10 bases and V by 2 bases; bases with no gene match: 10. Germline V gives CDR1 ENHRY, CDR2 SYGVKD. This CDR3 region has 15 residues. CDR3 region: CAISEGQGALGEQFF. For the CDR3, the DNA is TGTGCCATCAGTGAGGGGCAGGGGGCCCTTGGGGAGCAGTTCTTC.